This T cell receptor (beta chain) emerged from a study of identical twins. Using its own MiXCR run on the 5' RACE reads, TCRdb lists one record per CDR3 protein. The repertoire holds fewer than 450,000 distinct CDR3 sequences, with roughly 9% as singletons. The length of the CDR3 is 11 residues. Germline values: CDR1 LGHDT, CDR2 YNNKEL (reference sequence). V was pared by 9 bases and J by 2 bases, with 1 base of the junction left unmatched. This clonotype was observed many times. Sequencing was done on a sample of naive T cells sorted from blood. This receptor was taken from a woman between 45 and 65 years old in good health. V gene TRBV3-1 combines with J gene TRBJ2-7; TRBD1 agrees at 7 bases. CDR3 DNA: TGTGCCAGTACAGGGGCCTACGAGCAGTACGTC. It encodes CASTGAYEQYV.